The 10 T cell receptor beta chains reported below all come from one sample, sequenced in a study of graft-versus-host responses after intestinal transplantation. Assay: immunoSEQ multiplex PCR; the TCRdb copy retains only in-frame clones and omits some. The sample lists approximately 90,000 clones; 92% were seen once. The antigens these receptors bind are not known. The sequencing used unstimulated CD8+ T cells sorted from spleen or lymph node cells, collected before transplant. The origin of the receptors is a human donor who was the organ donor for an intestinal transplant.

This rearrangement joins TRBV5-1 to TRBJ1-1, with D maybe TRBD1 (5 bases). This CDR3 spans 13 amino acids. The germline V gene has CDR1 SGHRS and CDR2 YFSETQ. Trimming took off 0 bases at V and 4 bases at J, with 7 bases between the two ends. CDR3 sequence: CASSLGGGTEAFF. CDR3 sequence (DNA): TGCGCCAGCAGCTTGGGGGGGGGCACTGAAGCTTTCTTT.

J is TRBJ1-1 and V is TRBV9; 7 positions match TRBD1. The CDR3 is 14 amino acids. V dropped 1 base and J dropped 7; count of bases not matched to a gene: 7. The V gene's germline CDR1 is SGDLS and CDR2 YYNGEE. The CDR3 bases are TGTGCCAGCAGCGTAAAGGGGGCAGGGGGTGAAGCTTTCTTT. Amino acids: CASSVKGAGGEAFF.

This clone has a single count. V is TRBV7-3 and J is TRBJ2-2, with 9 nucleotides matching TRBD1. Germline trimming cut 5 bases from V and 7 bases from J; bases unmatched to any gene: 14. Looked up from germline, CDR1 is SGHTA and CDR2 is FQGTGA. The CDR3 sequence is 17 residues long. Written as DNA, the CDR3 is TGTGCCAGCAGCCCTCAAACCACAGGGGGCGGCGGCGGGGAGCTGTTTTTT. Its protein is CASSPQTTGGGGGELFF.

The chain is built from TRBV19 and TRBJ1-2; D is possibly TRBD1 (5 bases). Per the germline V gene, CDR1 is LNHDA and CDR2 is SQIVND (reference sequence). Trimming took off 5 bases at V and 6 bases at J, with 16 bases between the two ends. The CDR3 runs to 14 residues. Here the CDR3 reads CASSPVPVGHGYTF. The CDR3 DNA sequence: TGTGCCAGTAGTCCCGTCCCAGTGGGGCATGGCTACACCTTC.

The DNA for the CDR3 is TGTGCCAGCAGCGATTCCGGGACAGGGGGCTTGAGCACTGAAGCTTTCTTT. Protein sequence: CASSDSGTGGLSTEAFF. The chain links TRBV7-9 to TRBJ1-1, with 12 nucleotides matching TRBD1. This CDR3 spans 17 amino acids. V shed 5 bases, J shed 4 bases, and the junction held 11 bases outside the gene matches. Per germline, CDR1 SEHNR and CDR2 FQNEAQ (reference sequence).

The chain recombines TRBV9 with TRBJ1-2, with TRBD1 as a possible D gene (6 bases). Trimming removed 3 bases from V and 4 bases from J, with 7 bases in between. CDR3 length: 12 residues. Germline assignment: CDR1 SGDLS and CDR2 YYNGEE. The CDR3 sequence: CASSAGVYGYTF. The CDR3 nucleotides read TGTGCCAGCAGCGCAGGGGTCTATGGCTACACCTTC. Combining the CDR3 with reference TRBV9 and TRBJ1-2 gives the whole variable domain DSGVTQTPKHLITATGQRVTLRCSPRSGDLSVYWYQQSLDQGLQFLIQYYNGEERAKGNILERFSAQQFPDLHSELNLSSLELGDSALYFCASSAGVYGYTFGSGTRLTVV.

J is TRBJ2-5 and V is TRBV19, with 9 nucleotides matching TRBD1. Germline V CDR1 and CDR2: LNHDA, SQIVND (reference sequence). The junction had 13 bases not matched to a gene; V was cut back by 5 bases and J by 0 bases. The CDR3 spans 18 residues. The CDR3 spells CASSHDREDRGNQETQYF. In nucleotides, the CDR3 is TGTGCCAGTAGTCATGACCGTGAGGACAGGGGAAACCAAGAGACCCAGTACTTC.

The V and J genes are TRBV4-2 and TRBJ2-7; 9 bases are shared with TRBD1. Germline V gene data show CDR1 as LGHNA and CDR2 as YNFKEQ. With V trimmed by 0 bases and J by 5 bases, 8 bases remained unmatched. This CDR3 region has 16 residues. The CDR3 loop is CASSQDRGTGRDEQYF. The DNA of the CDR3 is TGTGCCAGCAGCCAAGATCGAGGGACAGGGCGCGACGAGCAGTACTTC.

The chain has TRBV15 and TRBJ2-1; D unresolved. The CDR3 contains 16 residues. The germline V and J ends were trimmed by 5 bases and 0 bases, with 14 bases remaining between them. Germline V CDR1 and CDR2: LNHNV, YYDKDF (reference sequence). The CDR3 DNA reads as TGTGCCACCAGCGGCATTAGGCGGAGCTCCTACAATGAGCAGTTCTTC. Protein sequence: CATSGIRRSSYNEQFF.

The chain links TRBV19 to TRBJ1-1; possible D gene TRBD1, 6 bases. CDR1 is LNHDA, CDR2 SQIVND, per germline (reference sequence). This CDR3 is built from 12 residues. The V gene lost 7 bases and the J gene lost 4 bases, with 10 bases spanning the gap. CDR3: CASTTGITEAFF. The CDR3 region has the DNA TGTGCCAGTACCACAGGGATCACTGAAGCTTTCTTT.